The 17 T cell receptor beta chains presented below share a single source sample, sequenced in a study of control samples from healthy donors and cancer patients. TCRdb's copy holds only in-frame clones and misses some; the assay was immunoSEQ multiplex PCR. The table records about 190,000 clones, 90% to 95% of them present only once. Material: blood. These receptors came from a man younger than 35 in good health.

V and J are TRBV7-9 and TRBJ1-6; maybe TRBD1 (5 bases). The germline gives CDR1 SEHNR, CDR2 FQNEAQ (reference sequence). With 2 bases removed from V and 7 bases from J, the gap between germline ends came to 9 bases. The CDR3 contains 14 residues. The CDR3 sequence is CASSLRGYNSPLHF. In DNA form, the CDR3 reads TGTGCCAGCAGCTTACGGGGGTACAATTCACCCCTCCACTTT.

CDR3 region: CATSDPTSGGADNEQFF. DNA of the CDR3: TGTGCCACCAGTGACCCCACTAGCGGGGGGGCAGACAATGAGCAGTTCTTC. This rearrangement joins TRBV24-1 to TRBJ2-1, with 13 bases identical to TRBD2. V shed 4 bases, J shed 5 bases, and the junction held 7 bases outside the gene matches. The CDR3 sequence is 17 residues long. CDR1 is KGHDR, CDR2 SFDVKD, per germline.

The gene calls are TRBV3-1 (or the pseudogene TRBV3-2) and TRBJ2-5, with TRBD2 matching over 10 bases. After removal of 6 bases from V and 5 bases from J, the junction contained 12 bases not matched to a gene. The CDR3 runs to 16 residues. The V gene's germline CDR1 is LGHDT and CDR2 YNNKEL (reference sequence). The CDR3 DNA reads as TGTGCCAGCAGTCTTACTAGCGGGGCGTATGGGGAGACCCAGTACTTC. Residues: CASSLTSGAYGETQYF.

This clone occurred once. CDR3 coding DNA: TGTGCCAGCAGCTTAGTAGGGCAGGGGGAAGGCTACACCTTC. It translates to CASSLVGQGEGYTF. This sequence joins TRBV7-9 and TRBJ1-2; 7 nucleotides line up with TRBD1. Germline trimming cut 1 base from V and 8 bases from J; bases unmatched to any gene: 7. CDR3 size: 14 residues. Germline CDR1 SEHNR, CDR2 FQNEAQ (reference sequence).

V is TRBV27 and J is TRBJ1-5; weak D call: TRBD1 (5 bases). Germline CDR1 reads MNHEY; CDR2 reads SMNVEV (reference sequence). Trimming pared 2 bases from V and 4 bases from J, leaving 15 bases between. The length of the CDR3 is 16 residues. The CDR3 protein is CASSLRSGRTNQPQHF. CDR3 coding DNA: TGTGCCAGCAGTTTAAGGTCAGGGCGAACGAATCAGCCCCAGCATTTT.

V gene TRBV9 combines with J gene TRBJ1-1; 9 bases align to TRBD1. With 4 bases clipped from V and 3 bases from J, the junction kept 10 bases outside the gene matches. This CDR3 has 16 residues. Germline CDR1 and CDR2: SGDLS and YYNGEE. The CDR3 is CASSPRDRVTHTEAFF. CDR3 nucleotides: TGTGCCAGCAGCCCACGGGACAGGGTAACTCACACTGAAGCTTTCTTT.

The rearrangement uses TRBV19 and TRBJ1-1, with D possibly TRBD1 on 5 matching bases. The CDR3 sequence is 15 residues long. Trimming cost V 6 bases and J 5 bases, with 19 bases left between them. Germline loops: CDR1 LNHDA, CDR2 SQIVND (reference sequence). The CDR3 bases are TGTGCCAGTAGCACTGGGCAGGAGGGGAGGACTGAAGCTTTCTTT. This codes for CASSTGQEGRTEAFF. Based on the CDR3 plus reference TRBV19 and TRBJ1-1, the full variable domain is DGGITQSPKYLFRKEGQNVTLSCEQNLNHDAMYWYRQDPGQGLRLIYYSQIVNDFQKGDIAEGYSVSREKKESFPLTVTSAQKNPTAFYLCASSTGQEGRTEAFFGQGTRLTVV.

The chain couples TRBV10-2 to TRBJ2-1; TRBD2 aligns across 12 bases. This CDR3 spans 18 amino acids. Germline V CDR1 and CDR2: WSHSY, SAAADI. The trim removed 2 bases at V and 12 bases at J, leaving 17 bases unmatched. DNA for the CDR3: TGCGCCAGCAGTGAGCCGAGTTGGGCTAGCGGGGGGGAAGCAGGGCAGTTCTTC. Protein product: CASSEPSWASGGEAGQFF.

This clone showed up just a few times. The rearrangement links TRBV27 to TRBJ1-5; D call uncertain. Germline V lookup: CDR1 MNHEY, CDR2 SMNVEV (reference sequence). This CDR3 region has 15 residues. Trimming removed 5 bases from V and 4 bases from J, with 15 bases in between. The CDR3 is CASSQTTSGNQPQHF. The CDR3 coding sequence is TGTGCCAGCAGTCAGACAACCTCGGGAAATCAGCCCCAGCATTTT.

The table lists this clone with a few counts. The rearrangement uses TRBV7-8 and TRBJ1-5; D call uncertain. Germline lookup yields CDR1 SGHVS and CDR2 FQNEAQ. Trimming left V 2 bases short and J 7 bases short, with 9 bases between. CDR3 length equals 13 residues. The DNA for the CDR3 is TGTGCCAGCAGCTTAAACATGCCACAGCCCCAGCATTTT. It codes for CASSLNMPQPQHF.

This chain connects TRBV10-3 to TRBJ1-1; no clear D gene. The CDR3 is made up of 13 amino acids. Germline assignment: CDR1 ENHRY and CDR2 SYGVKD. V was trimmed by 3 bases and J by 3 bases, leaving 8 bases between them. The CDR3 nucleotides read TGTGCCATCAGTGAAGGGCAGGACACTGAAGCTTTCTTT. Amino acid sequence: CAISEGQDTEAFF.

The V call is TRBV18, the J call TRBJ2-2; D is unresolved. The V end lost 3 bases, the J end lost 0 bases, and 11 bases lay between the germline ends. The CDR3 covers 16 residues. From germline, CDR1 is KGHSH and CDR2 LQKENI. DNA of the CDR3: TGTGCCAGCTCACCTTTCACTGGGTCGAACACCGGGGAGCTGTTTTTT. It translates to CASSPFTGSNTGELFF.

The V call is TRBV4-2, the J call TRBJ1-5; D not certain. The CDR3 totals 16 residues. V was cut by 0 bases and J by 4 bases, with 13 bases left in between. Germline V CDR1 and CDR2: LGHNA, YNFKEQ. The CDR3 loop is CASSQDRAGKNQPQHF. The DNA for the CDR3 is TGTGCCAGCAGCCAAGATAGAGCAGGAAAAAATCAGCCCCAGCATTTT.

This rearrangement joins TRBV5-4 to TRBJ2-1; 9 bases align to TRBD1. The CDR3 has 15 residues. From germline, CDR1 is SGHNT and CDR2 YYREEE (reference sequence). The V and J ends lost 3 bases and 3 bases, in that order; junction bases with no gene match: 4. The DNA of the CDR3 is TGTGCCAGCAGCTCGGACAGGGGCAACTACAATGAGCAGTTCTTC. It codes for CASSSDRGNYNEQFF.

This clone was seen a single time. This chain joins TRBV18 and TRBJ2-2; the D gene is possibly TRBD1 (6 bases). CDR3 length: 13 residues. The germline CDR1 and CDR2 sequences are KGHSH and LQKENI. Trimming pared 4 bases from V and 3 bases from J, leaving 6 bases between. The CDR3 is CASSRTDTGELFF. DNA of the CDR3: TGTGCCAGCTCACGGACAGACACCGGGGAGCTGTTTTTT.

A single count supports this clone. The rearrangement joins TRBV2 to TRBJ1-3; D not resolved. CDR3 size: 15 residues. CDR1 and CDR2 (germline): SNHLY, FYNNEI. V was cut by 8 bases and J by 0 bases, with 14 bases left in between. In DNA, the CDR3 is TGTGCCAGCGGGCCCGGCGCAAGCTCTGGAAACACCATATATTTT. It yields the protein CASGPGASSGNTIYF.

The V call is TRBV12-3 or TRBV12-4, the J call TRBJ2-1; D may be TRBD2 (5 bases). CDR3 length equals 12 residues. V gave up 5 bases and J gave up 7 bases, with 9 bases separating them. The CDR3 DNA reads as TGTGCCAGCAGTGTTCTAGCAAATGAGCAGTTCTTC. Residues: CASSVLANEQFF.